This entry lists 2 T cell receptor beta chains sequenced from one sample in a study of blood T cells in healthy people across ages. The second PCR ran about 6 to 12 cycles with a sample-barcoded 5' primer and J-beta primers. TCRdb called the 5' RACE reads again in MiXCR, with one record for every CDR3 protein. The sample shows around 1.5 million distinct CDR3 sequences, around 35% of them seen only once. Sequencing was carried out using blood. The receptors were sampled from a woman in her twenties or thirties in good health.

This clonotype was detected only a few times. The V gene is TRBV7-3, the J gene TRBJ2-3; TRBD2 might be the D (6 bases). Germline V lookup: CDR1 SGHTA, CDR2 FQGTGA. This CDR3 is built from 15 residues. Trimming removed 2 bases from V and 4 bases from J, with 13 bases in between. The CDR3 spells CASSLGTFGADTQYF. The CDR3 nucleotides read TGTGCCAGCAGCTTAGGGACTTTTGGAGCAGATACGCAGTATTTT.

The table lists this clonotype with a few counts. The chain couples TRBV18 to TRBJ1-1; TRBD1 agrees at 7 bases. This CDR3 spans 15 amino acids. CDR1 is KGHSH and CDR2 is LQKENI in the germline V gene. The trim removed 1 base at V and 3 bases at J, leaving 5 bases unmatched. The CDR3 sequence: CASSPQGASDTEAFF. The DNA of the CDR3 is TGTGCCAGCTCACCACAGGGGGCGAGCGACACTGAAGCTTTCTTT.